Listed below are T cell receptor beta chains from one sample, sequenced in a study of naive and memory T cell subsets. Via MiXCR, TCRdb re-called the 5' RACE reads, giving one row per CDR3 protein. The sample lists some 60,000 distinct CDR3 sequences, 8% to 9% occurring once. The receptors come from a female donor in good health. The CDR3 runs from the conserved cysteine through the conserved F or W. D genes are given only for firm matches. The size entry is marked missing in some rows and otherwise reads once, few, many or a size class.

>.|TRBV5-8|few|TRBJ1-2
CASSLSAGYGYTF
TGTGCCAGCAGCTTGAGCGCAGGCTATGGCTACACCTTC
>.|TRBV29-1|many|TRBJ1-5
CSVVITSNQPQHF
TGCAGCGTTGTTATCACATCGAATCAGCCCCAGCATTTT
>TRBD2|TRBV3-1|few|TRBJ2-1
CASSLRTSGGNNEQFF
TGTGCCAGCAGCTTACGAACTAGCGGGGGAAACAATGAGCAGTTCTTC
>TRBD1|TRBV12-3/TRBV12-4|.|TRBJ2-7
CASRGTGTSYEQYF
TGTGCCAGCAGGGGGACAGGGACCTCCTACGAGCAGTACTTC
>TRBD1|TRBV2|few|TRBJ2-7
CASRSGTGEYEQYF
TGTGCCAGCAGGAGCGGGACAGGGGAGTACGAGCAGTACTTC
>TRBD2|TRBV20-1|.|TRBJ2-1
CSASARGGYNEQFF
TGCAGTGCTAGTGCCCGCGGGGGATACAATGAGCAGTTCTTC
>.|TRBV11-2|few|TRBJ2-1
CASRPLGTQRINEQFF
TGTGCCAGCAGGCCCCTGGGGACTCAGAGGATCAATGAGCAGTTCTTC
>TRBD2|TRBV7-8|.|TRBJ2-1
CASSPPLGGTYNEQFF
TGTGCCAGCAGCCCCCCCCTCGGGGGGACCTACAATGAGCAGTTCTTC
>TRBD2|TRBV29-1|few|TRBJ2-1
CSVRRLGREINEQFF
TGCAGCGTCAGGAGGCTGGGGCGGGAGATCAATGAGCAGTTCTTC
>TRBD2|TRBV29-1|many|TRBJ2-1
CTSGSPTSSYNEQFF
TGTACTAGCGGGAGCCCTACTAGCTCCTACAATGAGCAGTTCTTC
>.|TRBV28|many|TRBJ1-5
CASRSGSQPQHF
TGTGCCAGCAGGAGCGGCAGTCAGCCCCAGCATTTT
>.|TRBV7-9|many|TRBJ1-1
CASSSQVTEAFF
TGTGCCAGCAGCTCGCAGGTAACTGAAGCTTTCTTT
>TRBD1|TRBV19|.|TRBJ1-5
CASSILGQGNQPQHF
TGTGCCAGTAGTATCCTCGGACAGGGCAATCAGCCCCAGCATTTT
>.|TRBV4-1|.|TRBJ2-7
CASSLRGAPYEQYF
TGCGCCAGCAGCCTTCGGGGGGCGCCCTACGAGCAGTACTTC
>TRBD1|TRBV6-6|many|TRBJ1-1
CASIRDRGRLTEAFF
TGTGCCAGCATCCGGGACAGGGGGAGGTTGACTGAAGCTTTCTTT
>.|TRBV7-8|.|TRBJ1-2
CAWRGGGDGYTF
TGTGCCTGGAGGGGGGGAGGGGATGGCTACACCTTC
>.|TRBV28|few|TRBJ2-6
CASSRPGGTGANVLTF
TGTGCCAGCAGCCGCCCCGGAGGGACTGGGGCCAACGTCCTGACTTTC
>TRBD1|TRBV27|.|TRBJ2-3
CASSPPRTGVVDTQYF
TGTGCCAGCAGTCCACCGAGGACAGGGGTTGTGGATACGCAGTATTTT
>TRBD1|TRBV4-1|many|TRBJ1-3
CASSQIPQGARVDTIYF
TGCGCCAGCAGCCAAATTCCCCAGGGGGCCAGAGTGGACACCATATATTTT
>.|TRBV28|many|TRBJ1-2
CASRTGGFYGYTF
TGTGCCAGCCGGACGGGGGGATTCTATGGCTACACCTTC
>.|TRBV6-1|many|TRBJ1-3
CASSSGTSGNTIYF
TGTGCCAGTAGCAGCGGGACTTCTGGAAACACCATATATTTT
>TRBD2|TRBV10-2|.|TRBJ2-7
CASRPRTSWTYEQYF
TGCGCCAGCAGACCGAGGACTAGCTGGACCTACGAGCAGTACTTC
>TRBD1|TRBV6-2/TRBV6-3|.|TRBJ2-7
CASSVTGFEQYF
TGTGCCAGCAGTGTGACAGGGTTCGAGCAGTACTTC